Listed here is a single T cell receptor (beta chain). Its antigen is unknown. The entry originates in a study of cytotoxic CD8 clonotypes in ibrutinib-treated CLL. Study-wide context: Within the patient group, eleven to twelve were relapsed/refractory and roughly 16 treatment-naive, and approximately 17 were IGHV unmutated. Collecting the response samples happened after a median roughly 13 months of treatment, with a range of 6 to 36. The study, taken as a whole, reports: Public clonotypes were seen rarely and were contracted or stable on treatment.

V was pared by 6 bases and J by 8 bases, with 13 bases between. This CDR3 region has 13 residues. Germline V gene data show CDR1 as SGHVS and CDR2 as FQNEAQ. Generated by immunoSEQ multiplex PCR, the TCRdb table keeps only in-frame clones and is missing some. The sample holds 300,000 to 400,000 clones, about 64% seen once. The source of this sequence is a human donor with chronic lymphocytic leukemia. Sequencing was performed on PBMCs, taken after 36 months of ibrutinib treatment. The gene calls are TRBV7-8 and TRBJ1-4; D is perhaps TRBD1 (5 bases). The CDR3 is CASRIGAKEKLFF. In DNA form, the CDR3 reads TGTGCCAGCAGGATAGGGGCCAAGGAAAAACTGTTTTTT.